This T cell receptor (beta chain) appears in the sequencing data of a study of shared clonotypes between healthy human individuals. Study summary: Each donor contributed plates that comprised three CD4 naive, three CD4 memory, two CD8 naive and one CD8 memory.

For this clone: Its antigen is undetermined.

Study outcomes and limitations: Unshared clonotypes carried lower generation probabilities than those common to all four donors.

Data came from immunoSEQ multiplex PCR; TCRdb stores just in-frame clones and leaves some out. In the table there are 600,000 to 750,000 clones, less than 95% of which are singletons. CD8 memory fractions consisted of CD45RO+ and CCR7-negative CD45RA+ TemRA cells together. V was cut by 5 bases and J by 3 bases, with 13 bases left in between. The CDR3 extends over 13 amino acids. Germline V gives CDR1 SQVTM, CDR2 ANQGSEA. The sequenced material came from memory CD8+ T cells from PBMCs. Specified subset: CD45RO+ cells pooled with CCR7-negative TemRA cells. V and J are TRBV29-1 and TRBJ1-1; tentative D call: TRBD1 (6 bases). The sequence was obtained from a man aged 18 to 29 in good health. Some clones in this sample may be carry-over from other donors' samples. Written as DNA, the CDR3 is TGCAGCGTTTGGGAGGGGGGGTACACTGAAGCTTTCTTT. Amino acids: CSVWEGGYTEAFF.